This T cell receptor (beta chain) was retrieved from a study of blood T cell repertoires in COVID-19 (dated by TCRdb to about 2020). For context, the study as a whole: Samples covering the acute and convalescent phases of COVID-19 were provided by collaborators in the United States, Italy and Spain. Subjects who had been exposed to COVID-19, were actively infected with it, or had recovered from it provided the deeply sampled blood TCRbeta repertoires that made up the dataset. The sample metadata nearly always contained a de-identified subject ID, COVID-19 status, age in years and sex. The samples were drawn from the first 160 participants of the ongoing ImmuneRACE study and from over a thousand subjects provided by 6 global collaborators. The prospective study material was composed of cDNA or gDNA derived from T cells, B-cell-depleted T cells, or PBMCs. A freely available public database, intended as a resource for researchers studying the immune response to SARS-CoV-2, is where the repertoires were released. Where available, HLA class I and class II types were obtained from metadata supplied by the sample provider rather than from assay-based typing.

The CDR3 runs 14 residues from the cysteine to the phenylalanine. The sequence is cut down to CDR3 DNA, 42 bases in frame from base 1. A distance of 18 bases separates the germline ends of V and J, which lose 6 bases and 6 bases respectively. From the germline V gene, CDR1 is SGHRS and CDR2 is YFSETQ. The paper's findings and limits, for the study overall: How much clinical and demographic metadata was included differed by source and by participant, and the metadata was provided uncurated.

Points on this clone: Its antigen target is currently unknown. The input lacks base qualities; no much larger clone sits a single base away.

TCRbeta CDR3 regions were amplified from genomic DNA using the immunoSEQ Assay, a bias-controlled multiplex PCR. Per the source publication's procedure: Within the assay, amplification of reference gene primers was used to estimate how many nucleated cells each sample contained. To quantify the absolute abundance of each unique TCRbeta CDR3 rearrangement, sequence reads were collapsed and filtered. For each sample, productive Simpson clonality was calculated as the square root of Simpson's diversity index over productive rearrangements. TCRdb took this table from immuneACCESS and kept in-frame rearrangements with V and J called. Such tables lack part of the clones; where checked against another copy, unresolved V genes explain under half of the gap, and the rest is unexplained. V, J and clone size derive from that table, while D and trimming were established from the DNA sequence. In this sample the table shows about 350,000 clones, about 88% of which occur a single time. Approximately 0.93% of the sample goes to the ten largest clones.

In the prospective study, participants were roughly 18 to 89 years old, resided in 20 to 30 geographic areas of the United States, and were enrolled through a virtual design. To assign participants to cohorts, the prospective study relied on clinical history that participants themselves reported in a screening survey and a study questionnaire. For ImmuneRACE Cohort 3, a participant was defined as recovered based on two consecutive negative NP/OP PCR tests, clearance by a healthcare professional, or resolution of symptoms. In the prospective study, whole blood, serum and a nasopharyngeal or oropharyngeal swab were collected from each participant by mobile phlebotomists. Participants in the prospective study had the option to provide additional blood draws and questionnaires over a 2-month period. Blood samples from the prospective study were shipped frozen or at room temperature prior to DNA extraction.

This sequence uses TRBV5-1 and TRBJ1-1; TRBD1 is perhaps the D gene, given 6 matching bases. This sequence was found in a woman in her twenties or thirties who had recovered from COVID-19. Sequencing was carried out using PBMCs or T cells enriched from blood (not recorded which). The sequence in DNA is TGCGCCAGCACCCAAGGGCAGGGGCGTGCTGAAGCTTTCTTT. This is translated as CASTQGQGRAEAFF.